One sample yielded the 5 T cell receptor beta chains listed below, sequenced in a study of cytomegalovirus exposure and HLA in healthy donors. Vbeta (60) and Jbeta (13) primers were used in the PCR. Produced via immunoSEQ multiplex PCR; TCRdb's table is partial and in-frame only. The data show over 90,000 clones, with around 79% seen just once and approximately 3.8% held by the top ten. The sequenced sample was PBMCs. The source of these receptors is a man in his forties or fifties in good health and CMV-seropositive.

The chain joins TRBV6-5 to TRBJ2-4; D might be TRBD1 (5 bases). V lost 5 bases to trimming and J lost 0 bases, with 8 bases between them. CDR3 length: 14 residues. Germline CDR1 MNHEY, CDR2 SVGAGI. The CDR3 DNA reads TGTGCCAGCAGTAAGGGGTTAGCCAAAAACATTCAGTACTTC. It encodes CASSKGLAKNIQYF.

This chain connects TRBV6-4 to TRBJ1-2, with 8 nucleotides matching TRBD1. CDR1 is MRHNA and CDR2 is SNTAGT in the germline V gene. This CDR3 contains 15 residues. Trimming at V came to 5 bases and at J to 4 bases, leaving 9 bases not matched to a gene. The CDR3 bases are TGTGCCAGCAGTAGTGAGTCAGGGGGCGGCTATGGCTACACCTTC. It codes for CASSSESGGGYGYTF.

The V call is TRBV6-6, the J call TRBJ1-2, with 9 bases identical to TRBD1. The CDR3 has 14 amino acids. The V gene's germline CDR1 is MNHNY and CDR2 SVGAGI (reference sequence). The V gene end was trimmed by 6 bases and the J gene end by 9 bases; junction bases not matched to a gene: 11. The CDR3 spells CASSPPGQGVSYTF. The CDR3 DNA reads as TGTGCCAGCAGCCCCCCGGGACAGGGTGTGAGCTACACCTTC.

This clone occurred a few times. The rearrangement uses TRBV4-2 and TRBJ1-6; 7 positions match TRBD1. Unmatched junction bases numbered 7, after V lost 0 bases and J lost 8 bases. Germline loops: CDR1 LGHNA, CDR2 YNFKEQ. The CDR3 has 16 amino acids. As DNA, the CDR3 is TGTGCCAGCAGCCAAGACGTTTCAGGGGGGTATTCACCCCTCCACTTT. This translates into CASSQDVSGGYSPLHF.

This sequence joins TRBV29-1 and TRBJ2-2; 7 positions match TRBD1. This CDR3 is 14 amino acids long. CDR1 is SQVTM, CDR2 ANQGSEA, per germline. The ends lost 3 bases at V and 2 bases at J; junction bases unmatched: 3. The CDR3 sequence is CSVDRDSNTGELFF. In nucleotides, the CDR3 is TGCAGCGTTGACCGGGACAGCAACACCGGGGAGCTGTTTTTT.